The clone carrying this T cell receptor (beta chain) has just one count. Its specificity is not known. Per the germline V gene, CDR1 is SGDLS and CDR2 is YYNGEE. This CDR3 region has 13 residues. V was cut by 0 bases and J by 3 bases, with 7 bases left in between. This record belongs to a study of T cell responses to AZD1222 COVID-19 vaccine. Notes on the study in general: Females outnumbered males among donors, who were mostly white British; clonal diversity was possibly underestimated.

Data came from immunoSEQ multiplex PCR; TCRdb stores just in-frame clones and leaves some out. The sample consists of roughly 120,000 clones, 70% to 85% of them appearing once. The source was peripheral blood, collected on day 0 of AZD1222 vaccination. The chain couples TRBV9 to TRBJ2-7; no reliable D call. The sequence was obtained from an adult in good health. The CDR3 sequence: CASSVGVSYEQYF. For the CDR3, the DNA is TGTGCCAGCAGCGTAGGTGTGAGCTACGAGCAGTACTTC.